This entry describes one TCR beta chain. What it recognizes is unknown. The record originates from a study of T and B cells in COVID-19 patients. BIOMED2 TRB-A/B primer pools were used in multiplex TRB PCR. TCRdb independently ran MiXCR on the multiplex PCR reads; one entry per CDR3 protein. The sample records about 16,000 distinct CDR3 sequences, roughly a quarter being singletons. The V gene's germline CDR1 is KGHSH and CDR2 LQKENI. The CDR3 length is 18 residues. Trimming shortened V by 3 bases and J by 0 bases, and 21 bases separated the two germline ends. The study's findings and limits: The recovered cohort had roughly 2,200 exclusive TCR clusters, including a few dozen low generation probability clusters.

Each TRB amplification used about 250-550 ng of genomic DNA from blood. The receptor's source is a human donor who had recovered from COVID-19. This chain connects TRBV18 to TRBJ2-7, with D perhaps TRBD1 (6 bases). Sequencing used blood. CDR3 bases: TGTGCCAGCTCACCTCTCGGACAGTTATCCTTAGCCTCCTACGAGCAGTACTTC. This translates into CASSPLGQLSLASYEQYF.